Below are 6 T cell receptor beta chains sequenced from a single sample in a study of response to subunit inactivated influenza vaccine. TCRdb fed the RT-PCR reads into MiXCR, producing one record per CDR3 protein. There are about 520,000 distinct CDR3 sequences in the sample; 7.2% occur only once, and approximately 14% lies in the top ten. Sequencing used PBMCs from blood, obtained about 24 months after vaccination. These receptors were obtained from a man aged 50 to 69 who received an inactivated influenza vaccine.

This clonotype has a count of ten or more. The chain joins TRBV12-3 or TRBV12-4 to TRBJ2-5; 11 bases fit TRBD2. CDR3 length equals 17 residues. Trimming took 6 bases from V and 3 from J; bases not matched to a gene: 12. The CDR3 sequence: CASSLLAGGLLEETQYF. The CDR3 nucleotides are TGTGCCAGCAGCCTCCTAGCGGGGGGCCTTCTAGAAGAGACCCAGTACTTC.

The gene calls are TRBV11-2 and TRBJ2-5, with D perhaps matching TRBD1 (5 bases). CDR3 size: 14 residues. Germline V lookup: CDR1 SGHAT, CDR2 FQNNGV. V was pared by 1 base and J by 4 bases, with 10 bases between. The CDR3, as DNA: TGTGCCAGCAGCTTAGGCAGGGTTTCAGAGACCCAGTACTTC. This translates into CASSLGRVSETQYF.

This clonotype came up many times. This sequence joins TRBV29-1 and TRBJ2-1, with 10 positions matching TRBD2. Germline V gives CDR1 SQVTM, CDR2 ANQGSEA. CDR3 length: 14 amino acids. V lost 7 bases, J lost 1 base, and 4 bases stayed unmatched. CDR3 in amino acids: CSELAGDSYNEQFF. The CDR3 DNA reads TGCAGCGAGCTAGCGGGAGATTCCTACAATGAGCAGTTCTTC.

The rearrangement links TRBV13 to TRBJ1-2, with 7 positions matching TRBD1. Trimming cost V 5 bases and J 4 bases; bases outside gene matches: 10. This CDR3 comprises 15 residues. Germline CDR1 and CDR2: PRHDT and FYEKMQ (reference sequence). The CDR3 protein is CASSPVGRGSYGYTF. The DNA of the CDR3 is TGTGCCAGCAGCCCTGTGGGCAGGGGGTCCTATGGCTACACCTTC.

This clonotype was picked up many times. The chain recombines TRBV6-5 with TRBJ1-3; no clear D. The CDR3 is made up of 14 amino acids. With 2 bases removed from V and 1 base from J, the gap between germline ends came to 6 bases. CDR1 is MNHEY, CDR2 SVGAGI, per germline. CDR3 DNA: TGTGCCAGCAGTTACGGGGTTTCTGGAAACACCATATATTTT. It codes for CASSYGVSGNTIYF.

This clonotype has more than one count but fewer than ten. The chain carries TRBV20-1 and TRBJ2-7; TRBD2 matches 9 bases. The CDR3 has 11 amino acids. Germline loops: CDR1 DFQATT, CDR2 SNEGSKA (reference sequence). Written as DNA, the CDR3 is TGCGCGGGAGGGACAGAACGCGAGCAGTACTTC. Its protein product is CAGGTEREQYF.